This entry describes one T cell receptor (beta chain). Its antigen is currently unknown. Assay used: immunoSEQ multiplex PCR; TCRdb lists only in-frame clones, some missing. This sample yields over 120,000 clones, of which 85% to 95% are seen a single time; roughly an eighth belongs to the top ten. The data derive from a study of T cell responses to AZD1222 COVID-19 vaccine. Study findings and constraints: Variant regions that are unmutated are reportedly the target of nearly half of spike-specific TCRs. Clonal diversity may have been underestimated in mostly white British donors.

The sequences come from peripheral blood, collected after recovery from COVID-19. This clonotype was obtained from an adult who had recovered from COVID-19.

The CDR3 DNA sequence: TGTGCCAGCAGCAAAGAGAAGGGTCCACCCCTCCACTTT. Protein sequence: CASSKEKGPPLHF. V usage is TRBV21-1 and J usage is TRBJ1-6. TRBV21-1 is a pseudogene locus. The CDR3 totals 13 residues.